This record covers a single T cell receptor beta chain. The protocol was immunoSEQ multiplex PCR, while the TCRdb copy is restricted to in-frame clones and leaves out a portion. The sample has 9,900 or so clones; 92% are singletons. Germline assignment: CDR1 SGHTA and CDR2 FQGTGA. The CDR3 is 15 amino acids. V lost 3 bases to trimming and J lost 12 bases; unmatched junction nucleotides: 16. The data belong to a study of tumor T cells in aggressive B-cell lymphoma. This receptor was identified in an adult with diffuse large B cell lymphoma. The sample consisted of tumor tissue. The chain links TRBV7-3 to TRBJ1-1; the match to TRBD1 covers 7 bases. The CDR3 DNA is TGTGCCAGCAGCTTGGTTGGCGGACAGGCCTCTGCAACTTTCTTT. This sequence encodes CASSLVGGQASATFF. Combining the CDR3 with reference TRBV7-3 and TRBJ1-1 gives the whole variable domain GAGVSQTPSNKVTEKGKYVELRCDPISGHTALYWYRQSLGQGPEFLIYFQGTGAADDSGLPNDRFFAVRPEGSVSTLKIQRTERGDSAVYLCASSLVGGQASATFFGQGTRLTVV.